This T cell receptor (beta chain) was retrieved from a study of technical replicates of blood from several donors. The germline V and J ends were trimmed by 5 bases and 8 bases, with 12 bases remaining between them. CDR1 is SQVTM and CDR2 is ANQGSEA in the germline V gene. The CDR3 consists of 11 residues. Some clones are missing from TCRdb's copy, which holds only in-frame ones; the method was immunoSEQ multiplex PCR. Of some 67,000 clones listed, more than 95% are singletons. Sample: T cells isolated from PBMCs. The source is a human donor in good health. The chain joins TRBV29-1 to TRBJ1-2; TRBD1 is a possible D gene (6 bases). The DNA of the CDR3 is TGCAGCGTTCGGCAGGGGAGCGGCTACACCTTC. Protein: CSVRQGSGYTF.